The 15 T cell receptor beta chains presented below share a single source sample, sequenced in a study of blood T cells in healthy people across ages. A second PCR of roughly 7 to 11 cycles used a sample-barcoded 5' primer and a J-beta primer mix. TCRdb reprocessed the 5' RACE reads via MiXCR and lists one record per CDR3 protein. The sample has 1.5 million to 2 million distinct CDR3 sequences, almost 35% seen once. Input material: blood. The receptors come from a woman aged 25 to 39 in good health.

This clonotype was found once. The chain carries TRBV5-6 and TRBJ2-1; D is uncertain. V gave up 5 bases and J gave up 3 bases, with 15 bases separating them. The CDR3 contains 15 residues. Germline assignment: CDR1 SGHDT and CDR2 YYEEEE. The DNA of the CDR3 is TGTGCCAGCAGAGTGGGCCAAAGGGTCTACAATGAGCAGTTCTTC. It encodes CASRVGQRVYNEQFF.

The table lists this clonotype with a few counts. The genes are TRBV7-9 and TRBJ2-1, with D hard to call. Germline-derived CDR1 and CDR2 are SEHNR and FQNEAQ (reference sequence). The CDR3 contains 16 residues. The ends were cut back, 2 bases at V and 2 bases at J, with 13 bases in the middle. CDR3 region: CASSLSLLPPYNEQFF. The CDR3 DNA reads TGTGCCAGCAGCTTATCCCTCCTGCCCCCCTACAATGAGCAGTTCTTC. Full variable domain (missing parts from reference TRBV7-9 and TRBJ2-1): DTGVSQNPRHKITKRGQNVTFRCDPISEHNRLYWYRQTLGQGPEFLTYFQNEAQLEKSRLLSDRFSAERPKGSFSTLEIQRTEQGDSAMYLCASSLSLLPPYNEQFFGPGTRLTVL.

Only a few counts were recorded for this clonotype. The rearrangement links TRBV27 to TRBJ2-1; weak D call: TRBD2 (5 bases). Germline loops: CDR1 MNHEY, CDR2 SMNVEV (reference sequence). The ends were cut back, 4 bases at V and 6 bases at J, with 19 bases in the middle. The CDR3 has 16 residues. The chain's CDR3 is CASSYRSGWRVNEQFF. The CDR3 region has the DNA TGTGCCAGCAGTTATCGATCGGGATGGAGAGTCAATGAGCAGTTCTTC.

In this sample, this clonotype turned up once. The genes are TRBV2 and TRBJ2-6; D possibly corresponds to TRBD2 (6 bases). Trimming shortened V by 7 bases and J by 1 base, and 11 bases separated the two germline ends. CDR1 SNHLY and CDR2 FYNNEI come from the germline V gene. There are 15 residues in the CDR3. DNA for the CDR3: TGTGCCAGCATTTACAGCGGGTCTGGGGCCAACGTCCTGACTTTC. This encodes CASIYSGSGANVLTF.

In this sample, this clonotype turned up once. An end of the junction differs from the germline gene, which may be a read error. The chain has TRBV5-1 and TRBJ2-1, with 8 bases that match TRBD2. Germline assignment: CDR1 SGHRS and CDR2 YFSETQ. The CDR3 is 14 amino acids. The CDR3, as DNA: TGCGTCAGCAGCTGGGCGGGAGGTGAGGGTGAGCAGTTCTTC. As protein: CVSSWAGGEGEQFF.

In this sample, this clonotype turned up a few times. The CDR3 here is CASTPGGYGGTEAFF. CDR3 nucleotide sequence: TGTGCCAGCACCCCCGGGGGGTATGGTGGCACTGAAGCTTTCTTT. The rearrangement links TRBV6-1 to TRBJ1-1, with D possibly matching TRBD1 (5 bases). V was pared by 7 bases and J by 4 bases, with 19 bases between. Germline loops: CDR1 MNHNS, CDR2 SASEGT. CDR3 length equals 15 residues.

This clonotype showed up just a few times. V is TRBV20-1 and J is TRBJ2-6; TRBD1 aligns across 9 bases. The CDR3 contains 15 residues. Germline V gene data show CDR1 as DFQATT and CDR2 as SNEGSKA (reference sequence). V lost 5 bases to trimming and J lost 9 bases; unmatched junction nucleotides: 11. Here the CDR3 DNA reads TGCAGTGCTGAAACGGACAGGGGAAAAGGCAACGTCCTGACTTTC. It yields the protein CSAETDRGKGNVLTF.

CDR3 DNA sequence: TGTGCCAGCAGCTGTTACCCTAGCTCCTACAATGAGCAGTTCTTC. This translates into CASSCYPSSYNEQFF. The rearrangement joins TRBV7-2 to TRBJ2-1, with D unresolved. Germline V gene sequence: CDR1 SGHTA, CDR2 FQGNSA. V dropped 4 bases and J dropped 0 bases, with 10 bases sitting between them. There are 15 residues in the CDR3. Full variable domain (outside the CDR3, taken from reference TRBV7-2 and TRBJ2-1): GAGVSQSPSNKVTEKGKDVELRCDPISGHTALYWYRQSLGQGLEFLIYFQGNSAPDKSGLPSDRFSAERTGGSVSTLTIQRTQQEDSAVYLCASSCYPSSYNEQFFGPGTRLTVL.

Note on this clonotype: At one of its ends the junction is not consistent with the germline gene, which may arise from a read error. The genes are TRBV20-1 and TRBJ1-5; D remains ambiguous. In germline, CDR1 is DFQATT, CDR2 SNEGSKA (reference sequence). The CDR3 covers 12 residues. This CDR3 is CSASQRNQPQHF. CDR3 nucleotide sequence: TGCAGCGCTAGTCAACGGAATCAGCCCCAGCATTTT.

This clonotype turned up a few times. The chain recombines TRBV3-1 with TRBJ2-3; weak D call: TRBD2 (6 bases). CDR1 is LGHDT, CDR2 YNNKEL, per germline (reference sequence). There are 16 residues in the CDR3. Trimming removed 1 base at V and 2 bases at J, with 13 bases between. The DNA for the CDR3 is TGTGCCAGCAGCCAAGTCCTCCCGGGAGACACAGATACGCAGTATTTT. Translating gives CASSQVLPGDTDTQYF.

V and J are TRBV5-1 and TRBJ2-7; TRBD1 matches 9 bases. Trimming removed 4 bases from V and 7 bases from J; junction bases left unmatched: 12. CDR3 length: 15 amino acids. Germline V lookup: CDR1 SGHRS, CDR2 YFSETQ. In DNA, the CDR3 is TGCGCCAGCAGCCCCGGGACAGGGTGGGTCGGAGAGCAGTACTTC. This codes for CASSPGTGWVGEQYF.

This clonotype was picked up a small number of times. V is TRBV11-2 and J is TRBJ1-1, with 9 positions matching TRBD1. Per germline, CDR1 SGHAT and CDR2 FQNNGV. V was pared by 5 bases and J by 1 base, with 5 bases of the junction left unmatched. This CDR3 is built from 15 residues. The CDR3 coding sequence is TGTGCCAGCAGCCCAGGGACAGGGAGGAACACTGAAGCTTTCTTT. Residues: CASSPGTGRNTEAFF.

The sample holds a few counts of this clonotype. The chain has TRBV20-1 and TRBJ2-1; no clear D gene. Trimming took off 6 bases at V and 6 bases at J, with 18 bases between the two ends. Germline V gene lookup returns CDR1 DFQATT and CDR2 SNEGSKA (reference sequence). The CDR3 sequence is 14 residues long. The CDR3 here is CSARPVRNSNEQFF. CDR3 DNA: TGCAGTGCCAGGCCGGTGAGAAATAGCAATGAGCAGTTCTTC.

This clonotype has a handful of counts. The CDR3 spells CASIRGTGGPNEQFF. The CDR3 DNA reads as TGTGCCAGCATCCGGGGGACAGGGGGCCCCAATGAGCAGTTCTTC. The V gene is TRBV6-6, the J gene TRBJ2-1; 12 bases map to TRBD1. Per germline, CDR1 MNHNY and CDR2 SVGAGI (reference sequence). The ends lost 7 bases at V and 6 bases at J; junction bases unmatched: 7. The length of the CDR3 is 15 residues.

V is TRBV5-1 and J is TRBJ2-4; 7 nucleotides match TRBD2. Gene TRBJ2-7 matches the end of the DNA better, so the J call may be wrong. This CDR3 spans 15 amino acids. The germline gives CDR1 SGHRS, CDR2 YFSETQ. The CDR3 is CASRASGKSSYEQYF. The DNA of the CDR3 is TGCGCCAGCAGGGCCAGCGGGAAGAGCTCCTACGAGCAGTACTTC.